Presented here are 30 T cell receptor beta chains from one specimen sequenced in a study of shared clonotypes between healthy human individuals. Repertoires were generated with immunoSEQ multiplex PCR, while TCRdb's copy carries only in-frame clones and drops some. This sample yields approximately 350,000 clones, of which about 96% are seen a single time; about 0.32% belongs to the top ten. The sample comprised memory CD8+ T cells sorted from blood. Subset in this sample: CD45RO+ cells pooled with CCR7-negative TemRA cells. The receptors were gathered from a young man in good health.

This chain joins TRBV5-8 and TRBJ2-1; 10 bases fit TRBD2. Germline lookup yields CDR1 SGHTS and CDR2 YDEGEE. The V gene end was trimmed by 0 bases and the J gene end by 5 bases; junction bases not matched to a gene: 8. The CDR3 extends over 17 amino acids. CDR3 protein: CASSLGVGTSAHNEQFF. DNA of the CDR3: TGTGCCAGCAGCTTGGGAGTAGGGACTAGCGCCCACAATGAGCAGTTCTTC.

The CDR3 spells CASSERELRVGYF. The CDR3 DNA follows: TGTGCCAGCAGTGAGCGGGAACTACGAGTGGGGTACTTC. The chain joins TRBV6-4 to TRBJ2-7; a weak D match, TRBD2 (6 bases). CDR3 length equals 13 residues. The germline CDR1 and CDR2 sequences are MRHNA and SNTAGT. Trimming took off 3 bases at V and 12 bases at J, with 18 bases between the two ends.

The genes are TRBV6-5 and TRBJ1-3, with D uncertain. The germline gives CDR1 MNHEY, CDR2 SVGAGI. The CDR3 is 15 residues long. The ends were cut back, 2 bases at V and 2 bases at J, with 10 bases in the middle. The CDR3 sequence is CASSYKPRPGNTIYF. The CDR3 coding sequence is TGTGCCAGCAGTTACAAACCGCGACCTGGAAACACCATATATTTT.

Here the CDR3 DNA reads TGTGCCAGCAGCTTAAGATTCAGGGTCCAAGAGACCCAGTACTTC. This translates into CASSLRFRVQETQYF. V is TRBV7-6 and J is TRBJ2-5, with D perhaps matching TRBD1 (5 bases). The CDR3 contains 15 residues. Germline values: CDR1 SGHVS, CDR2 FNYEAQ. Trimming removed 2 bases from V and 1 base from J, with 11 bases in between.

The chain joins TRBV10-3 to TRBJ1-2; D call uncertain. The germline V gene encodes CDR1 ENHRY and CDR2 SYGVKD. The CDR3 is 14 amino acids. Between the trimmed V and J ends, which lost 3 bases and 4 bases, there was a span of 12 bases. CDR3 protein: CAISDGGFVYGYTF. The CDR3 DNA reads TGTGCCATCAGTGATGGCGGGTTTGTCTATGGCTACACCTTC.

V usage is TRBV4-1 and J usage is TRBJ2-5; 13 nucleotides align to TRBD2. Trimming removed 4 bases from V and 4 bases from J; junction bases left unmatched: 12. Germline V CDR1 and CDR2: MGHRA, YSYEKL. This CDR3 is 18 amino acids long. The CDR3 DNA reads TGCGCCAGCAGCCCAGGGATACTAGCGGGAGGGCCAGGAGAGACCCAGTACTTC. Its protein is CASSPGILAGGPGETQYF.

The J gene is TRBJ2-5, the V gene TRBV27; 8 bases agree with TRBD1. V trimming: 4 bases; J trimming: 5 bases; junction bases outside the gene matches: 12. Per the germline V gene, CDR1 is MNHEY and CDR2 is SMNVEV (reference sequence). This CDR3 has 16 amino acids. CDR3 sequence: CASSSVRTGKMETQYF. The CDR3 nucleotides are TGTGCCAGCAGTTCGGTGAGGACAGGGAAGATGGAGACCCAGTACTTC.

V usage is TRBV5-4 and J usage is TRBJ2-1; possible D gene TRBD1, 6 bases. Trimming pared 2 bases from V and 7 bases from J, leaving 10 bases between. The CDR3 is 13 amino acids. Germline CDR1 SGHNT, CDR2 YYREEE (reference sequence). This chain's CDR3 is CASSLGTRNEQFF. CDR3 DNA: TGTGCCAGCAGCTTAGGGACAAGGAATGAGCAGTTCTTC.

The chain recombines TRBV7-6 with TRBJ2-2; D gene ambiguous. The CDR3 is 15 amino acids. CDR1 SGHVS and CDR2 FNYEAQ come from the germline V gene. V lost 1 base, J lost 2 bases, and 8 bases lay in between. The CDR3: CASSLGASNTGELFF. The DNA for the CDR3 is TGTGCCAGCAGCTTAGGTGCTTCAAACACCGGGGAGCTGTTTTTT.

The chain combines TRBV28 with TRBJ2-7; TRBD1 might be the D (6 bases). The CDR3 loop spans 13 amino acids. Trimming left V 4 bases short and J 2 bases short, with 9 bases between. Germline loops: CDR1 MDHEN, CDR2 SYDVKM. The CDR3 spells CASSYREPYEQYF. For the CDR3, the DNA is TGTGCCAGCAGTTACAGGGAACCCTACGAGCAGTACTTC. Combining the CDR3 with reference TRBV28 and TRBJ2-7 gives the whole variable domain DVKVTQSSRYLVKRTGEKVFLECVQDMDHENMFWYRQDPGLGLRLIYFSYDVKMKEKGDIPEGYSVSREKKERFSLILESASTNQTSMYLCASSYREPYEQYFGPGTRLTVT.

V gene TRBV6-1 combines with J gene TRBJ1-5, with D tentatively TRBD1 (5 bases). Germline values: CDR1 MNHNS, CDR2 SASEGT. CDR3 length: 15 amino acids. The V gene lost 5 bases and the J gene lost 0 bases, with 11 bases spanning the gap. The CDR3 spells CASSWVGHSNQPQHF. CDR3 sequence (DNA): TGTGCCAGCAGTTGGGTGGGGCATAGCAATCAGCCCCAGCATTTT.

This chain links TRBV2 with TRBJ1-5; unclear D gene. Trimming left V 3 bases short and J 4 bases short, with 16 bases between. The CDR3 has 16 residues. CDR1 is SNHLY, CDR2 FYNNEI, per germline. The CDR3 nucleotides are TGTGCCAGCAGTGACGGCCGAGAGGTAGGGAATCAGCCCCAGCATTTT. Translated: CASSDGREVGNQPQHF. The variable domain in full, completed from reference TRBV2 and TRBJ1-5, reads EPEVTQTPSHQVTQMGQEVILRCVPISNHLYFYWYRQILGQKVEFLVSFYNNEISEKSEIFDDQFSVERPDGSNFTLKIRSTKLEDSAMYFCASSDGREVGNQPQHFGDGTRLSIL.

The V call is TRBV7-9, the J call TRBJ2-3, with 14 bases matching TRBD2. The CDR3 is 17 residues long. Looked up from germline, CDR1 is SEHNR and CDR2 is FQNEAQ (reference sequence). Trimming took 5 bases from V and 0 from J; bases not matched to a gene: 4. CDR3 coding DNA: TGTGCCAGCAGCGGACTAGCGGGAGGCAGGAGCACAGATACGCAGTATTTT. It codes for CASSGLAGGRSTDTQYF.

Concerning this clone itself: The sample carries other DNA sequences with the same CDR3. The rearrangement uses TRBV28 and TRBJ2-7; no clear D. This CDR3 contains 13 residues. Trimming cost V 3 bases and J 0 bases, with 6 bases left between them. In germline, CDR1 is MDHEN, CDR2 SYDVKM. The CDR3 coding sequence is TGTGCCAGCAGTTTCGGCAGCTCCTACGAGCAGTACTTC. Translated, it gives CASSFGSSYEQYF.

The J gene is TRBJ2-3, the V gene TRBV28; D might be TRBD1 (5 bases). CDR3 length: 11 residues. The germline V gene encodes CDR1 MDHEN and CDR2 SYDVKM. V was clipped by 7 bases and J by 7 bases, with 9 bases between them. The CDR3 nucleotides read TGTGCCAGCACCCCAGGGCATACGCAGTATTTT. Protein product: CASTPGHTQYF.

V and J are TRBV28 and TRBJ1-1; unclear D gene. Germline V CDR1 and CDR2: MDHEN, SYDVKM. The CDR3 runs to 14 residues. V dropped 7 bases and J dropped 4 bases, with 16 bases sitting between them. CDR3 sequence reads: CASKAPGLTTEAFF. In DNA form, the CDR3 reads TGTGCCAGCAAGGCCCCGGGGTTGACCACTGAAGCTTTCTTT.

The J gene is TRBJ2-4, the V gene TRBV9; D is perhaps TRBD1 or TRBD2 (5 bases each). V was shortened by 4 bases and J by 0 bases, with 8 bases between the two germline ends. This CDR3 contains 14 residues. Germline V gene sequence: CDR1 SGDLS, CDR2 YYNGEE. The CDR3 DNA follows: TGTGCCAGCAGCCCTGGGACAGCCAAAAACATTCAGTACTTC. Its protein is CASSPGTAKNIQYF. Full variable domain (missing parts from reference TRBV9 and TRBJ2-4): DSGVTQTPKHLITATGQRVTLRCSPRSGDLSVYWYQQSLDQGLQFLIQYYNGEERAKGNILERFSAQQFPDLHSELNLSSLELGDSALYFCASSPGTAKNIQYFGAGTRLSVL.

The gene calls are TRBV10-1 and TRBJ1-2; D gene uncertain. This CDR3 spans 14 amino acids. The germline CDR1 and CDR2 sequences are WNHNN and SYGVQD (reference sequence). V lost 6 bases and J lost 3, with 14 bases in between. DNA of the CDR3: TGCGCCAGCAGGATGAAACAGAAACACTATGGCTACACCTTC. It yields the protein CASRMKQKHYGYTF.

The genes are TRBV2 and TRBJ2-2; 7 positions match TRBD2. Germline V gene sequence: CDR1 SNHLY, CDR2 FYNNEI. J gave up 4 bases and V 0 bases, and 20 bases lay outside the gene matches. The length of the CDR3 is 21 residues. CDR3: CASSEALRVASGQSGTGELFF. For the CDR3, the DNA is TGTGCCAGCAGTGAAGCGCTTCGGGTGGCTAGCGGACAATCCGGCACCGGGGAGCTGTTTTTT.

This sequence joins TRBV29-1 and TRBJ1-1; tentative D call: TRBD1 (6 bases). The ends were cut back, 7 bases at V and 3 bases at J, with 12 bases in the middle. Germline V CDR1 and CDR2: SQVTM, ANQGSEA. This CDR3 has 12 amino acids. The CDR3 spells CSAKEGDTEAFF. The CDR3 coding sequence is TGCAGCGCAAAGGAGGGGGACACTGAAGCTTTCTTT.

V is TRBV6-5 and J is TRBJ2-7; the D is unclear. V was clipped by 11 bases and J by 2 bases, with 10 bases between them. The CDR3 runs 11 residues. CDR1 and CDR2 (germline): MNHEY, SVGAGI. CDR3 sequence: CARRAAYEQYF. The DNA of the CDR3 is TGTGCCCGCCGGGCTGCCTACGAGCAGTACTTC.

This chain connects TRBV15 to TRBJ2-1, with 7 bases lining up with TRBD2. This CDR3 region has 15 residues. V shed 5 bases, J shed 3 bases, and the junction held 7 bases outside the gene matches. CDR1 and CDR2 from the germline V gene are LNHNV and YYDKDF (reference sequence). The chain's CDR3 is CATSGRGGNYNEQFF. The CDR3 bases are TGTGCCACCAGCGGGAGGGGCGGGAACTACAATGAGCAGTTCTTC. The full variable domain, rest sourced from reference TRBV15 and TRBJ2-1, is DAMVIQNPRYQVTQFGKPVTLSCSQTLNHNVMYWYQQKSSQAPKLLFHYYDKDFNNEADTPDNFQSRRPNTSFCFLDIRSPGLGDTAMYLCATSGRGGNYNEQFFGPGTRLTVL.

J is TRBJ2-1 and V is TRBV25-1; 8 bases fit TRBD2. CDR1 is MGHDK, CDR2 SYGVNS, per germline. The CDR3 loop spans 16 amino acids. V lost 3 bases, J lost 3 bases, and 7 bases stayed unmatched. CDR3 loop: CASSDRGLALYNEQFF. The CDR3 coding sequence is TGTGCCAGCAGTGACCGAGGACTAGCACTCTACAATGAGCAGTTCTTC.

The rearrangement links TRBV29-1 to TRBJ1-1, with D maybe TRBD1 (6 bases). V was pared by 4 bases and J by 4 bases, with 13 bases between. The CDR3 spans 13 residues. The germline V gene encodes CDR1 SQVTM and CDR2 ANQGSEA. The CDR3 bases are TGCAGCGTTGCCCAGGGGCCGGGCACTGAAGCTTTCTTT. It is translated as CSVAQGPGTEAFF.

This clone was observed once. The CDR3 DNA follows: TGTGCCAGCAGTGGAGCCAGAAGCTCTGGGGCCAACGTCCTGACTTTC. It specifies CASSGARSSGANVLTF. The chain carries TRBV6-1 and TRBJ2-6; D call uncertain. Germline CDR1 is MNHNS and CDR2 is SASEGT. The CDR3 has 16 residues. Trimming removed 4 bases at V and 0 bases at J, with 10 bases between.

The CDR3 nucleotides read TGTGCCAGCAGTTTATTTAGGACACCCGCCGAGCAGTACTTC. Translation gives CASSLFRTPAEQYF. The chain has TRBV28 and TRBJ2-7; TRBD1 might be the D (5 bases). V shed 1 base and J shed 6 bases, with 13 bases lying between them. The germline V gene has CDR1 MDHEN and CDR2 SYDVKM. The CDR3 spans 14 residues. The full variable domain, rest sourced from reference TRBV28 and TRBJ2-7, is DVKVTQSSRYLVKRTGEKVFLECVQDMDHENMFWYRQDPGLGLRLIYFSYDVKMKEKGDIPEGYSVSREKKERFSLILESASTNQTSMYLCASSLFRTPAEQYFGPGTRLTVT.

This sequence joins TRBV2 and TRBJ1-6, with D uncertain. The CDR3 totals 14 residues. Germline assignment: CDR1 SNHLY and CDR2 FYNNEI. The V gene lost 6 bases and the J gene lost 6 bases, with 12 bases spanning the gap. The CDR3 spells CASSRTSFNSPLHF. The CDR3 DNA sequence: TGTGCCAGCAGCCGGACCTCTTTTAATTCACCCCTCCACTTT. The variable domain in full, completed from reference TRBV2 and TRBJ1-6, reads EPEVTQTPSHQVTQMGQEVILRCVPISNHLYFYWYRQILGQKVEFLVSFYNNEISEKSEIFDDQFSVERPDGSNFTLKIRSTKLEDSAMYFCASSRTSFNSPLHFGNGTRLTVT.

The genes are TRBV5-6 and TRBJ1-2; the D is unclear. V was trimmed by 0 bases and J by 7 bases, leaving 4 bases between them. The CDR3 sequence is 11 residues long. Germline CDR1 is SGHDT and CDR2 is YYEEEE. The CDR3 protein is CASSLGVGYTF. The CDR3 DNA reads TGTGCCAGCAGCTTGGGGGTTGGCTACACCTTC. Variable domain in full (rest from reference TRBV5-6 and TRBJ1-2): DAGVTQSPTHLIKTRGQQVTLRCSPKSGHDTVSWYQQALGQGPQFIFQYYEEEERQRGNFPDRFSGHQFPNYSSELNVNALLLGDSALYLCASSLGVGYTFGSGTRLTVV.

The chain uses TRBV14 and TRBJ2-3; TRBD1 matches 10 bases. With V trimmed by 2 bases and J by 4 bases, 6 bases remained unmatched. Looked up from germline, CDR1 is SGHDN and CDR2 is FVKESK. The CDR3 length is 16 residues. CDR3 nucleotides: TGTGCCAGCAGCCAAACGACAGGGGGCGGATCAGATACGCAGTATTTT. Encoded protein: CASSQTTGGGSDTQYF.

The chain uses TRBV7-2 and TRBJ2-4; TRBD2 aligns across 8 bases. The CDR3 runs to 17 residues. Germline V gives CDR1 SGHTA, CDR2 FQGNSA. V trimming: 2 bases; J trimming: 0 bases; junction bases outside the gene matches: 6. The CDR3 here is CASSLSSGGLAKNIQYF. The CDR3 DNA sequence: TGTGCCAGCAGCTTATCCTCGGGAGGGTTAGCCAAAAACATTCAGTACTTC.